Listed below are T cell receptor beta chains from one sample, sequenced in a study of blood T cell repertoires in COVID-19. The table came from immunoSEQ multiplex PCR; TCRdb's copy has only in-frame clones and leaves some out. The sample holds over 250,000 clones, 85% to 90% seen once. The sample consisted of PBMCs or T cells enriched from blood (not recorded which). The receptors shown here come from a young woman who had recovered from COVID-19. Both conserved end residues are part of each CDR3. The D gene is left open where the match is weak. Size is stated for part of the rows, as once, few or many counts, or as a class when the clone is expanded.

CASSQGGQVTYEQYF | TGTGCCAGTAGTCAAGGTGGACAGGTCACCTACGAGCAGTACTTC | TRBD1 | TRBJ2-7 | 15 | . | TRBV19
CASSIVVQISNTGELFF | TGTGCCAGTAGTATAGTCGTCCAGATATCGAACACCGGGGAGCTGTTTTTT | . | TRBJ2-2 | 17 | . | TRBV19
CASREQGAGNQPQHF | TGTGCCAGTAGGGAACAGGGGGCAGGCAATCAGCCCCAGCATTTT | TRBD1 | TRBJ1-5 | 15 | . | TRBV19
CASSAELGRGPIYGYTF | TGTGCCAGCAGCGCCGAACTCGGGAGGGGGCCGATCTATGGCTACACCTTC | TRBD1 | TRBJ1-2 | 17 | . | TRBV9
CASSPGLAGGTSTDTQYF | TGCGCCAGCAGCCCGGGACTAGCGGGGGGGACAAGCACAGATACGCAGTATTTT | TRBD2 | TRBJ2-3 | 18 | . | TRBV5-1
CASSFPPPTGEQYF | TGTGCCAGCAGTTTTCCCCCCCCGACGGGGGAGCAGTACTTC | . | TRBJ2-7 | 14 | . | TRBV27
CASSVGSQRGQETQYF | TGTGCCAGCAGCGTAGGGTCCCAGCGGGGCCAAGAGACCCAGTACTTC | TRBD2 | TRBJ2-5 | 16 | few | TRBV9
CATVTSGGTEAFF | TGTGCCACCGTGACGAGTGGGGGGACTGAAGCTTTCTTT | . | TRBJ1-1 | 13 | . | TRBV10-3
CASSIDLTGVGSPLHF | TGTGCCAGTAGTATAGACCTGACAGGTGTGGGGTCACCCCTCCACTTT | . | TRBJ1-6 | 16 | . | TRBV19
CASSYSGEYNSPLHF | TGTGCCAGCAGTTACTCGGGCGAATACAATTCACCCCTCCACTTT | . | TRBJ1-6 | 15 | . | TRBV6-5
CATFGAGYGYTF | TGTGCCACTTTTGGTGCGGGATATGGCTACACCTTC | . | TRBJ1-2 | 12 | . | TRBV28
CASRQTGYTEAFF | TGTGCCAGCAGGCAGACAGGCTACACTGAAGCTTTCTTT | . | TRBJ1-1 | 13 | . | TRBV27
CAQARTPTGEQYF | TGTGCCCAAGCACGGACACCGACTGGCGAGCAGTACTTC | . | TRBJ2-7 | 13 | . | TRBV2
CASSPQSGGSLLDIQYF | TGTGCCAGTAGTCCACAAAGCGGAGGGTCGTTGCTGGACATTCAGTACTTC | . | TRBJ2-4 | 17 | . | TRBV19
CASSQNAGARTF | TGTGCCAGCAGTCAAAACGCGGGGGCGCGCACCTTC | . | TRBJ1-2 | 12 | . | TRBV12-3/TRBV12-4
CASSLLMGSYGYTF | TGTGCCAGCAGTTTATTGATGGGCAGCTATGGCTACACCTTC | . | TRBJ1-2 | 14 | . | TRBV28
CASSLEQGQETQYF | TGCGCCAGCAGCTTGGAACAGGGCCAAGAGACCCAGTACTTC | . | TRBJ2-5 | 14 | . | TRBV5-1
CASSLAGANTIYF | TGTGCCAGCAGCCTGGCGGGTGCGAACACCATATATTTT | . | TRBJ1-3 | 13 | few | TRBV7-9
CASSWRAGGGETQYF | TGCGCCAGCAGCTGGAGGGCGGGGGGCGGAGAGACCCAGTACTTC | TRBD2 | TRBJ2-5 | 15 | . | TRBV5-1
CASSLRRETQYF | TGTGCCAGCAGTTTACGTAGGGAGACGCAGTATTTT | . | TRBJ2-3 | 12 | once | TRBV28
CATSDLSHNEQFF | TGTGCCACCAGTGATTTGTCTCACAATGAGCAGTTCTTC | . | TRBJ2-1 | 13 | . | TRBV24-1
CASSEPGTEKQYF | TGTGCCAGCAGTGAACCCGGGACAGAAAAGCAGTACTTC | TRBD1 | TRBJ2-7 | 13 | once | TRBV6-1
CASSLADRTAYNEQFF | TGTGCCAGCAGCTTGGCTGACAGGACAGCATACAATGAGCAGTTCTTC | . | TRBJ2-1 | 16 | . | TRBV5-4
CASSQDLQAYEGYTF | TGTGCCAGCAGCCAAGATCTCCAGGCGTATGAGGGCTACACCTTC | . | TRBJ1-2 | 15 | . | TRBV3-1/TRBV3-2
CASRRTDTQYF | TGTGCCAGCAGGCGTACAGATACGCAGTATTTT | . | TRBJ2-3 | 11 | . | TRBV2
CASSEDRFTEAFF | TGTGCCAGCAGCGAGGACAGGTTCACTGAAGCTTTCTTT | TRBD1 | TRBJ1-1 | 13 | . | TRBV7-8
CASSDLGAEEGWQYF | TGCGCCAGCAGTGACTTAGGGGCCGAGGAAGGTTGGCAGTACTTC | . | TRBJ2-7 | 15 | . | TRBV10-2
CASGPGTSGAETQYF | TGTGCTAGTGGTCCCGGGACTAGCGGGGCGGAGACCCAGTACTTC | TRBD2 | TRBJ2-5 | 15 | . | TRBV12-5
CASSIARDQETQYF | TGTGCCAGTAGTATTGCCAGGGACCAAGAGACCCAGTACTTC | . | TRBJ2-5 | 14 | . | TRBV19
CASSPTGGWVHNEQFF | TGCGCCAGCAGCCCCACAGGGGGGTGGGTCCACAATGAGCAGTTCTTC | TRBD1 | TRBJ2-1 | 16 | . | TRBV5-1
CASSGWRGLEDTQYF | TGCGCCAGCAGTGGCTGGCGGGGGCTGGAAGATACGCAGTATTTT | . | TRBJ2-3 | 15 | few | TRBV10-2
CASRRQGVETQYF | TGTGCCAGCAGGCGACAGGGGGTGGAGACCCAGTACTTC | TRBD1 | TRBJ2-5 | 13 | . | TRBV6-5
CASSTGGQQWSSGNTIYF | TGTGCCAGTAGTACCGGGGGTCAACAGTGGAGCTCTGGAAACACCATATATTTT | . | TRBJ1-3 | 18 | few | TRBV19
CAWTGGPPGNSPLHF | TGTGCCTGGACGGGGGGCCCGCCCGGTAATTCACCCCTCCACTTT | . | TRBJ1-6 | 15 | . | TRBV30
CASSAAVVRVVGQPQHF | TGTGCCAGCAGCGCTGCGGTTGTCAGGGTGGTTGGTCAGCCCCAGCATTTT | . | TRBJ1-5 | 17 | . | TRBV7-8
CASSPPGQHNNYGYTF | TGTGCCAGCAGTCCTCCGGGACAGCATAATAACTATGGCTACACCTTC | TRBD1 | TRBJ1-2 | 16 | once | TRBV28
CASSRTSGAYEQYF | TGTGCCAGCAGCCGGACTAGCGGGGCCTACGAGCAGTACTTC | TRBD2 | TRBJ2-7 | 14 | . | TRBV11-1
CAISEPDKSYGYTF | TGTGCCATCAGTGAGCCGGACAAAAGCTATGGCTACACCTTC | . | TRBJ1-2 | 14 | . | TRBV10-3
CASSPTAGELFF | TGTGCCAGCAGCCCCACGGCCGGGGAGCTGTTTTTT | . | TRBJ2-2 | 12 | . | TRBV2
CASSPPSQGVEGYTF | TGTGCCAGCTCACCCCCCTCCCAGGGGGTTGAGGGCTACACCTTC | TRBD1 | TRBJ1-2 | 15 | . | TRBV18
CASGRAEKLFF | TGTGCCAGCGGGAGGGCCGAAAAACTGTTTTTT | . | TRBJ1-4 | 11 | . | TRBV3-1/TRBV3-2
CASSKQGDQPQHF | TGTGCCAGTAGTAAACAGGGCGATCAGCCCCAGCATTTT | . | TRBJ1-5 | 13 | . | TRBV19
CASSLFTGGADTEAFF | TGTGCCAGCAGCTTATTTACAGGGGGCGCGGACACTGAAGCTTTCTTT | TRBD1 | TRBJ1-1 | 16 | once | TRBV27
CASSLISAGGNTIYF | TGTGCCAGCAGTTTAATTTCGGCAGGTGGAAACACCATATATTTT | . | TRBJ1-3 | 15 | . | TRBV28
CASSSMTRERETQYF | TGTGCCAGCAGCTCGATGACCCGGGAGAGAGAGACCCAGTACTTC | . | TRBJ2-5 | 15 | . | TRBV11-2
CASRDRMPGNTIYF | TGTGCCAGCAGGGACAGGATGCCTGGAAACACCATATATTTT | TRBD1 | TRBJ1-3 | 14 | . | TRBV6-5
CAISDQGRDNSPLHF | TGTGCCATCAGTGACCAGGGAAGGGATAATTCACCCCTCCACTTT | . | TRBJ1-6 | 15 | . | TRBV10-3
CASSLRVGTGGLDHQPQHF | TGTGCCAGCAGCCTAAGGGTCGGGACAGGGGGTCTAGACCATCAGCCCCAGCATTTT | TRBD1 | TRBJ1-5 | 19 | few | TRBV5-5
CAIMSRDEQFF | TGTGCCATCATGTCACGAGATGAGCAGTTCTTC | . | TRBJ2-1 | 11 | once | TRBV10-3
CASSPIGGGHGYTF | TGTGCCAGCAGCCCAATAGGGGGAGGGCATGGCTACACCTTC | . | TRBJ1-2 | 14 | once | TRBV5-4
CAISGSGGALEQFF | TGTGCCATCAGTGGTAGCGGGGGGGCCCTTGAGCAGTTCTTC | TRBD2 | TRBJ2-1 | 14 | . | TRBV10-3
CASSLARASGDQETQYF | TGTGCCAGCAGCTTAGCTCGGGCTAGCGGAGACCAAGAGACCCAGTACTTC | TRBD2 | TRBJ2-5 | 17 | . | TRBV7-8
CAISEWGVVTKNIQYF | TGTGCCATCAGTGAGTGGGGGGTTGTTACCAAAAACATTCAGTACTTC | . | TRBJ2-4 | 16 | once | TRBV10-3
CASSPGQGNNSPLHF | TGTGCCAGCAGCCCGGGACAGGGGAATAATTCACCCCTCCACTTT | TRBD1 | TRBJ1-6 | 15 | . | TRBV7-9
CASSIPGQGNQPQHF | TGTGCCAGCAGCATTCCGGGACAGGGGAATCAGCCCCAGCATTTT | TRBD1 | TRBJ1-5 | 15 | . | TRBV28
CASSQQRGGTDTQYF | TGTGCCAGCAGCCAGCAGCGGGGGGGCACAGATACGCAGTATTTT | TRBD2 | TRBJ2-3 | 15 | . | TRBV7-2
CASSIRGLGNQPQHF | TGTGCCAGTAGTATCCGGGGATTAGGCAATCAGCCCCAGCATTTT | . | TRBJ1-5 | 15 | . | TRBV19
CASSASGTGNEQFF | TGTGCCAGCAGCGCTTCTGGGACAGGGAATGAGCAGTTCTTC | TRBD1 | TRBJ2-1 | 14 | . | TRBV7-9
CASSFGAQPRNSPLHF | TGTGCCAGCAGTTTCGGCGCACAGCCAAGAAATTCACCCCTCCACTTT | . | TRBJ1-6 | 16 | . | TRBV6-5